The 21 T cell receptor beta chains below all came from one sample that was sequenced in a study of cytomegalovirus exposure and HLA in healthy donors. This PCR relied on a set of 60 Vbeta primers and 13 Jbeta primers. TCRdb's copy holds only in-frame clones and misses some; the assay was immunoSEQ multiplex PCR. Here the sample spans roughly 150,000 clones, 80% being singletons. Sample: PBMCs. The receptor set was obtained from a man aged 25-45 years in good health and CMV-seronegative.

In its sample, this clone was seen once. The chain uses TRBV2 and TRBJ1-2, with TRBD1 matching over 12 bases. With 6 bases clipped from V and 6 bases from J, the junction kept 5 bases outside the gene matches. This CDR3 has 14 residues. Germline V CDR1 and CDR2: SNHLY, FYNNEI. In DNA form, the CDR3 reads TGTGCCAGCAGGGCGGGACAGGGGGCAGATGGCTACACCTTC. Protein sequence: CASRAGQGADGYTF.

This chain uses TRBV10-3 with TRBJ1-1; D not certain. This CDR3 comprises 16 residues. Trimming shortened V by 3 bases and J by 0 bases, and 14 bases separated the two germline ends. CDR1 and CDR2 (germline): ENHRY, SYGVKD. Written as DNA, the CDR3 is TGTGCCATCAGTGAACCGACTCGCGGAATGAACACTGAAGCTTTCTTT. Translating gives CAISEPTRGMNTEAFF.

The chain has TRBV25-1 and TRBJ2-1, with D perhaps matching TRBD1 (5 bases). The CDR3 covers 14 residues. CDR1 is MGHDK and CDR2 is SYGVNS in the germline V gene. The ends were cut back, 1 base at V and 3 bases at J, with 7 bases in the middle. DNA of the CDR3: TGTGCCAGCAGTGAATTAGGGGTCTACAATGAGCAGTTCTTC. Translation: CASSELGVYNEQFF.

V gene TRBV6-5 combines with J gene TRBJ1-1, with D tentatively TRBD1 (5 bases). CDR1 and CDR2 from the germline V gene are MNHEY and SVGAGI. This CDR3 is 13 amino acids long. Trimming pared 0 bases from V and 4 bases from J, leaving 6 bases between. This CDR3 is CASSYSGGTEAFF. CDR3 sequence (DNA): TGTGCCAGCAGTTACTCGGGGGGCACTGAAGCTTTCTTT.

This clone was seen a few times. The sample holds other DNA sequences that translate to the same CDR3. The V call is TRBV2, the J call TRBJ2-7; TRBD2 matches 11 bases. V shed 5 bases, J shed 5 bases, and the junction held 5 bases outside the gene matches. The CDR3 is 14 residues long. Looked up from germline, CDR1 is SNHLY and CDR2 is FYNNEI. CDR3 nucleotide sequence: TGTGCCAGCAGTCCGGAGACTAGCGGGAACGAGCAGTACTTC. Translating it yields CASSPETSGNEQYF.

The chain has TRBV7-2 and TRBJ1-3; D possibly corresponds to TRBD1 (5 bases). V lost 1 base, J lost 4 bases, and 11 bases lay in between. Germline CDR1 SGHTA, CDR2 FQGNSA. CDR3 length: 15 amino acids. CDR3 residues: CASSLGWGLGNTIYF. The CDR3 bases are TGTGCCAGCAGCTTAGGTTGGGGCTTGGGAAACACCATATATTTT.

The V call is TRBV4-3, the J call TRBJ1-2, with a weak D call TRBD1 (5 bases). V was clipped by 4 bases and J by 0 bases, with 24 bases between them. The CDR3 loop spans 19 amino acids. CDR1 LGHNA and CDR2 YSLEER come from the germline V gene. The CDR3 nucleotides are TGCGCCAGCAGCCCCCACATACTGGACATATTTTTAGCTAACTATGGCTACACCTTC. Its protein product is CASSPHILDIFLANYGYTF.

The rearrangement uses TRBV7-9 and TRBJ2-3; D may be TRBD2 (5 bases). Germline CDR1 and CDR2: SEHNR and FQNEAQ (reference sequence). CDR3 size: 16 residues. V shed 4 bases and J shed 3 bases, with 17 bases lying between them. As DNA, the CDR3 is TGTGCCAGCAGCTCTTCCCGCGGAGGAGTGACAGATACGCAGTATTTT. This sequence encodes CASSSSRGGVTDTQYF.

The rearrangement links TRBV7-9 to TRBJ2-1, with 13 bases matching TRBD2. This CDR3 has 17 amino acids. Unmatched junction bases numbered 6, after V lost 5 bases and J lost 2 bases. In germline, CDR1 is SEHNR, CDR2 FQNEAQ (reference sequence). CDR3 sequence (DNA): TGTGCCAGCAGCCCTGGGACTAGCGGGACCCCCTACAATGAGCAGTTCTTC. Protein sequence: CASSPGTSGTPYNEQFF.

The sample holds a few counts of this clone. This sequence joins TRBV7-2 and TRBJ2-1; 9 bases map to TRBD2. The V gene end was trimmed by 1 base and the J gene end by 15 bases; junction bases not matched to a gene: 10. From germline, CDR1 is SGHTA and CDR2 FQGNSA. This CDR3 has 14 residues. CDR3 DNA sequence: TGTGCCAGCAGCTTAGTGTCGGGACTAGCTAAACTGTTCTTC. Translation: CASSLVSGLAKLFF. The full variable domain, its missing parts supplied by reference TRBV7-2 and TRBJ2-1, is GAGVSQSPSNKVTEKGKDVELRCDPISGHTALYWYRQSLGQGLEFLIYFQGNSAPDKSGLPSDRFSAERTGGSVSTLTIQRTQQEDSAVYLCASSLVSGLAKLFFGPGTRLTVL.

The CDR3 coding sequence is TGTGCCAGCAGCACCCAGTATTTCTACGAGCAGTACTTC. Translating gives CASSTQYFYEQYF. The chain links TRBV5-5 to TRBJ2-7; D unresolved. Per germline, CDR1 SGHKS and CDR2 YYEKEE (reference sequence). This CDR3 is built from 13 residues. V was pared by 4 bases and J by 3 bases, with 11 bases between.

The chain links TRBV29-1 to TRBJ2-7; D may be TRBD1 (7 bases). The germline gives CDR1 SQVTM, CDR2 ANQGSEA. This CDR3 comprises 12 residues. Trimming took off 6 bases at V and 6 bases at J, with 15 bases between the two ends. In DNA form, the CDR3 reads TGCAGCGTAGACAGGGACTCGGGCGAGCAGTACTTC. Translated: CSVDRDSGEQYF.

V and J are TRBV7-2 and TRBJ2-2; TRBD1 matches at 9 bases. The ends lost 4 bases at V and 5 bases at J; junction bases unmatched: 5. CDR1 and CDR2 from the germline V gene are SGHTA and FQGNSA. The CDR3 extends over 15 amino acids. CDR3 sequence (DNA): TGTGCCAGCAGCTCCGGGACAGGGTTAACCGGGGAGCTGTTTTTT. It translates to CASSSGTGLTGELFF.

The rearrangement links TRBV11-2 to TRBJ1-1; no reliable D call. CDR3 length equals 14 residues. Looked up from germline, CDR1 is SGHAT and CDR2 is FQNNGV. Trimming took off 3 bases at V and 1 base at J, with 9 bases between the two ends. As DNA, the CDR3 is TGTGCCAGCAGCTTTGAACAGACGAACACTGAAGCTTTCTTT. It is translated as CASSFEQTNTEAFF.

The rearrangement uses TRBV11-3 and TRBJ2-3, with D possibly being TRBD2 (5 bases). CDR3 length: 13 residues. V gave up 5 bases and J gave up 6 bases, with 12 bases separating them. Germline CDR1 is SGHNT and CDR2 is YENEEA. The CDR3 here is CASSPSRRDTQYF. CDR3 coding DNA: TGTGCCAGCAGCCCATCGAGGAGGGATACGCAGTATTTT.

This clone was seen just once. V is TRBV19 and J is TRBJ1-3; the D is unclear. Germline assignment: CDR1 LNHDA and CDR2 SQIVND (reference sequence). The CDR3 sequence is 13 residues long. Trimming pared 8 bases from V and 2 bases from J, leaving 10 bases between. CDR3 nucleotides: TGTGCCAGTGGACGGGATCCTGGAAACACCATATATTTT. Its translation: CASGRDPGNTIYF.

The chain is built from TRBV7-2 and TRBJ2-7, with TRBD2 identical over 8 bases. The ends lost 4 bases at V and 4 bases at J; junction bases unmatched: 6. Germline CDR1 reads SGHTA; CDR2 reads FQGNSA. The CDR3 extends over 14 amino acids. CDR3 nucleotides: TGTGCCAGCAGCTCGGGGGGGCGGAATTACGAGCAGTACTTC. Protein product: CASSSGGRNYEQYF.

The chain couples TRBV6-1 to TRBJ1-2, with a possible D match to TRBD1 (5 bases). Looked up from germline, CDR1 is MNHNS and CDR2 is SASEGT. The CDR3 consists of 11 residues. V was trimmed by 6 bases and J by 8 bases, leaving 10 bases between them. The CDR3 bases are TGTGCCAGCAGGACAGAATCGGGCTACACCTTC. It yields the protein CASRTESGYTF.

This sequence joins TRBV11-2 and TRBJ2-3; 7 nucleotides line up with TRBD1. Germline loops: CDR1 SGHAT, CDR2 FQNNGV. The CDR3 is made up of 15 amino acids. With 5 bases clipped from V and 3 bases from J, the junction kept 8 bases outside the gene matches. The CDR3 loop is CASSQGRQGTDTQYF. Written as DNA, the CDR3 is TGTGCCAGCAGCCAAGGACGACAGGGAACAGATACGCAGTATTTT.

The chain joins TRBV5-1 to TRBJ2-5, with 9 bases aligning to TRBD1. The end of the DNA aligns better with TRBJ2-7, so the J call may be wrong. The germline CDR1 and CDR2 sequences are SGHRS and YFSETQ. CDR3 length: 16 amino acids. CDR3 sequence: CASSPRDRAFSYEQYF. DNA for the CDR3: TGCGCCAGCAGCCCCCGGGACAGGGCCTTTTCCTACGAGCAGTACTTC.

The chain combines TRBV5-1 with TRBJ1-6; D unclear. Trimming left V 5 bases short and J 10 bases short, with 10 bases between. Per the germline V gene, CDR1 is SGHRS and CDR2 is YFSETQ. This CDR3 is built from 12 residues. CDR3 in amino acids: CASRIERSPLHF. The DNA for the CDR3 is TGCGCCAGCAGGATAGAGAGATCACCCCTCCACTTT.